This entry concerns a single T cell receptor (beta chain). The antigen is undetermined. The entry originates in a study of cytomegalovirus exposure and HLA in healthy donors. PCR involved 60 Vbeta and 13 Jbeta primers. Sequencing was performed with immunoSEQ multiplex PCR; in TCRdb, only in-frame clones are kept and a portion is missing. The repertoire holds roughly 200,000 clones, with approximately 78% as singletons. Whole-study findings and limits: Previous analysis showed most TCR beta V segments were productive about 90% or about 30% of the time.

The germline CDR1 and CDR2 sequences are SNHLY and FYNNEI. The CDR3 runs 13 residues. Unmatched junction bases numbered 3, after V lost 8 bases and J lost 8 bases. The sequence came from a woman aged 40 to 50 in good health and CMV-seronegative. This chain uses TRBV2 with TRBJ1-6, with 10 positions matching TRBD1. Sequenced input: PBMCs. In DNA form, the CDR3 reads TGTGCCAGCGTCGGACAGGGGGATTCACCCCTCCACTTT. This codes for CASVGQGDSPLHF.